This T cell receptor beta chain was recorded in a study of blood T cell repertoires in COVID-19. At the level of the study: PBMCs, B-cell-depleted T cells, or T cells provided the cDNA or gDNA that made up the material.

In the authors' workflow: Reference gene primer amplification in the assay estimated nucleated cell counts. Method: immunoSEQ multiplex PCR; TCRdb's copy keeps in-frame clones and lacks some. V, J and clone size are taken as reported in that table, and D and trimming were inferred from the DNA itself. The table has 100,000 to 150,000 clones, approximately 80% seen once; the top ten hold around 17%. CDR1 is MGHDK, CDR2 SYGVNS, per germline. The CDR3 is 16 residues long. V lost 5 bases and J 0 bases, leaving 11 bases between the germline ends. Material for sequencing was peripheral blood. The rearrangement joins TRBV25-1 to TRBJ1-6, with D possibly TRBD1 on 6 matching bases. This TCR came from a woman between 45 and 65 years old with acute or convalescent COVID-19. The CDR3 DNA follows: TGTGCCAGCAGTCCCTTGGACAGCTCCTATAATTCACCCCTCCACTTT. Translating gives CASSPLDSSYNSPLHF. Full variable domain (missing parts from reference TRBV25-1 and TRBJ1-6): EADIYQTPRYLVIGTGKKITLECSQTMGHDKMYWYQQDPGMELHLIHYSYGVNSTEKGDLSSESTVSRIRTEHFPLTLESARPSHTSQYLCASSPLDSSYNSPLHFGNGTRLTVT.